These 5 T cell receptor beta chains originate from one sample sequenced in a study of blood T cell repertoires in COVID-19. The data were produced by immunoSEQ multiplex PCR, yet TCRdb's version contains in-frame clones alone and is incomplete. The data contain about 47,000 clones, roughly 84% of them singletons. Sequenced material: peripheral blood. The receptors shown here come from a man aged 45-60 years with acute or convalescent COVID-19.

V and J are TRBV5-1 and TRBJ2-1, with TRBD1 matching 9 bases. Unmatched junction bases numbered 13, after V lost 6 bases and J lost 12 bases. Germline V gene sequence: CDR1 SGHRS, CDR2 YFSETQ. This CDR3 region has 14 residues. The CDR3 loop is CASTRTGDPLGQFF. For the CDR3, the DNA is TGCGCCAGCACCAGGACAGGGGACCCACTAGGGCAGTTCTTC.

The chain combines TRBV3-1 (or the pseudogene TRBV3-2) with TRBJ2-1; weak D call: TRBD2 (5 bases). Germline V gene data show CDR1 as LGHDT and CDR2 as YNNKEL (reference sequence). CDR3 length: 15 amino acids. V was trimmed by 4 bases and J by 4 bases, leaving 14 bases between them. The chain's CDR3 is CASSPDDAGYNEQFF. Here the CDR3 DNA reads TGTGCCAGCAGCCCGGACGATGCGGGTTACAATGAGCAGTTCTTC.

V gene TRBV7-8 combines with J gene TRBJ1-6; D is possibly TRBD1 (5 bases). V lost 0 bases and J lost 5, with 8 bases in between. Germline loops: CDR1 SGHVS, CDR2 FQNEAQ. The CDR3 totals 15 residues. This chain's CDR3 is CASSLAKGNNSPLHF. DNA of the CDR3: TGTGCCAGCAGCTTAGCAAAGGGGAATAATTCACCCCTCCACTTT.

The chain couples TRBV12-3 or TRBV12-4 to TRBJ1-5; no clear D. V was cut by 7 bases and J by 4 bases, with 8 bases left in between. The CDR3 runs to 12 residues. This chain's CDR3 is CASTLSNQPQHF. In nucleotides, the CDR3 is TGTGCCAGCACCCTTAGTAATCAGCCCCAGCATTTT.

This chain joins TRBV5-1 and TRBJ2-3; 8 nucleotides line up with TRBD2. CDR1 and CDR2 from the germline V gene are SGHRS and YFSETQ. Germline trimming cut 4 bases from V and 2 bases from J; bases unmatched to any gene: 15. There are 18 residues in the CDR3. The DNA for the CDR3 is TGCGCCAGCAGCGCCGGACAGCTCCAGCGGGGGCCCACAGATACGCAGTATTTT. Its protein is CASSAGQLQRGPTDTQYF. Full variable domain (outside the CDR3, taken from reference TRBV5-1 and TRBJ2-3): KAGVTQTPRYLIKTRGQQVTLSCSPISGHRSVSWYQQTPGQGLQFLFEYFSETQRNKGNFPGRFSGRQFSNSRSEMNVSTLELGDSALYLCASSAGQLQRGPTDTQYFGPGTRLTVL.